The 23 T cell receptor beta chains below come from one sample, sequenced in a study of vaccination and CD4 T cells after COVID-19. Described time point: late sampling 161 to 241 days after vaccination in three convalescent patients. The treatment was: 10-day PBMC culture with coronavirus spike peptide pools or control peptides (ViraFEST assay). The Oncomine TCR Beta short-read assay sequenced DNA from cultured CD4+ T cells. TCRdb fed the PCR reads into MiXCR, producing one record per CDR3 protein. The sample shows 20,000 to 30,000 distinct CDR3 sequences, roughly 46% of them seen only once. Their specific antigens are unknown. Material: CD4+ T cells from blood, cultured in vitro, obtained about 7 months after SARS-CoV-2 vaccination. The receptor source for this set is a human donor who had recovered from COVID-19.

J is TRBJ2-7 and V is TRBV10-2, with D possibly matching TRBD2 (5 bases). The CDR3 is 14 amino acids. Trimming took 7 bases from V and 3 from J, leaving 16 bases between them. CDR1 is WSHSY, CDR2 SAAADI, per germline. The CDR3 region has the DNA TGCGCCAGCACCCCGGCGGGCTCGGTCTACGAGCAGTACTTC. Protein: CASTPAGSVYEQYF.

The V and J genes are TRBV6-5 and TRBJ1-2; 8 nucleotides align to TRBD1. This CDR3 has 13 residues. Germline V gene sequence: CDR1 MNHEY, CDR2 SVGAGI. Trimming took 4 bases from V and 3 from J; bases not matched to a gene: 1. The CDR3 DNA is TGTGCCAGCAGTTCACAGGGGGACTATGGCTACACCTTC. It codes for CASSSQGDYGYTF.

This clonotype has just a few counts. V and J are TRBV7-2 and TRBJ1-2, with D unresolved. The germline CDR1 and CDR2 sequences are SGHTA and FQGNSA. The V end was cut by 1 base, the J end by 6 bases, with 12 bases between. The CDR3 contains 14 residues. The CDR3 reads CASSLDIRRDGYTF. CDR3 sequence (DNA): TGTGCCAGCAGCTTAGACATCAGAAGGGATGGCTACACCTTC.

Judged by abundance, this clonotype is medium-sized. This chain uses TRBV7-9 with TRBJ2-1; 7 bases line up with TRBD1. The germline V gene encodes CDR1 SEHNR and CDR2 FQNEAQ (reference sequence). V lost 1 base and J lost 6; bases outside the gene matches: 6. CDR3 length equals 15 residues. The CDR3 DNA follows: TGTGCCAGCAGCTTAGAGGCCGCAGGGGGCAATGAGCAGTTCTTC. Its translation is CASSLEAAGGNEQFF.

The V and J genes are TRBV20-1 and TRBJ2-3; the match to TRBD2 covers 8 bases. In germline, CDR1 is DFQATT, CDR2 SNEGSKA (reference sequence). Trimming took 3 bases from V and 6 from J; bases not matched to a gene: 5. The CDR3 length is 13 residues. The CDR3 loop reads CSASGRGFDTQYF. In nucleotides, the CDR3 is TGCAGTGCTAGCGGGAGGGGGTTTGATACGCAGTATTTT.

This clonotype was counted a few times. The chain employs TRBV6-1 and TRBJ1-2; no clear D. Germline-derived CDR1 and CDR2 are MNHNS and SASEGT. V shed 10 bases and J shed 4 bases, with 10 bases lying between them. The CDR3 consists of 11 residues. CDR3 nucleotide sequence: TGTGCCACCTACCAAACCTATGGCTACACCTTC. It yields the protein CATYQTYGYTF.

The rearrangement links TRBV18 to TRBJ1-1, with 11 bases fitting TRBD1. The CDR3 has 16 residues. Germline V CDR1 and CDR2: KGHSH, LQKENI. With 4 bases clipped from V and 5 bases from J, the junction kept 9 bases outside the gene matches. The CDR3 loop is CASSRGQGAKGTEAFF. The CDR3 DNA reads TGTGCCAGCTCACGTGGACAGGGGGCTAAGGGAACTGAAGCTTTCTTT.

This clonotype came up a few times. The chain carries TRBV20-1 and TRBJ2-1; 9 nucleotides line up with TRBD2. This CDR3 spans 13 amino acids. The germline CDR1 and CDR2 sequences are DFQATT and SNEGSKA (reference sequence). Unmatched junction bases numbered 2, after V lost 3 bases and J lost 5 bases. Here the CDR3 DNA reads TGCAGTGCTAGTAGCGGGAGAGACAATGAGCAGTTCTTC. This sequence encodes CSASSGRDNEQFF.

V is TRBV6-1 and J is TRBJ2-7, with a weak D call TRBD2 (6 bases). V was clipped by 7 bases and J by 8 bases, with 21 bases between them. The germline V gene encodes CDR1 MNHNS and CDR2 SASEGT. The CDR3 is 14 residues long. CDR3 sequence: CASMEGNLVYKQYF. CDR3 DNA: TGTGCCAGCATGGAGGGGAACCTTGTGTACAAGCAGTACTTC.

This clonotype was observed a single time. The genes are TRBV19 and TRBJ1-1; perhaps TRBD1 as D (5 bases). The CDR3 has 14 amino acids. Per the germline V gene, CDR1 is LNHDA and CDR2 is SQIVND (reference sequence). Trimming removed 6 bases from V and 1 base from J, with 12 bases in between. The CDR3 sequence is CASSRTTGNTEAFF. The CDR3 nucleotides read TGTGCCAGTAGCCGAACAACAGGGAACACTGAAGCTTTCTTT.

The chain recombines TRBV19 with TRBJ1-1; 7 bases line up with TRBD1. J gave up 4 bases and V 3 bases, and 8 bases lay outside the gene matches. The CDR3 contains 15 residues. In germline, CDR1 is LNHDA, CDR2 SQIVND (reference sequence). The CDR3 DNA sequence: TGTGCCAGTAGTATCCTACAGGGGTTGGGCACTGAAGCTTTCTTT. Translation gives CASSILQGLGTEAFF. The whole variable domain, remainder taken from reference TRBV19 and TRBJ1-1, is DGGITQSPKYLFRKEGQNVTLSCEQNLNHDAMYWYRQDPGQGLRLIYYSQIVNDFQKGDIAEGYSVSREKKESFPLTVTSAQKNPTAFYLCASSILQGLGTEAFFGQGTRLTVV.

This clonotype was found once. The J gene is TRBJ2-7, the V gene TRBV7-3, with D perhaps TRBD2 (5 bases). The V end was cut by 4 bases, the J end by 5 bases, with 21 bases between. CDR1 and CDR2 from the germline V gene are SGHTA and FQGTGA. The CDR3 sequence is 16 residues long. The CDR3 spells CASSSGRLSPIHEQYF. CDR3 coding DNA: TGTGCCAGCAGCTCCGGCCGACTAAGCCCTATCCACGAGCAGTACTTC.

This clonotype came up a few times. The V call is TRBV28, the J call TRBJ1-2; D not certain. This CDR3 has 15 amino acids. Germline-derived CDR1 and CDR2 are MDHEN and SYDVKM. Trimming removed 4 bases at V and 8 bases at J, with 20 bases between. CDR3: CASSSVFGPTRGYTF. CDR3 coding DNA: TGTGCCAGCAGTTCAGTGTTCGGCCCAACCCGGGGCTACACCTTC.

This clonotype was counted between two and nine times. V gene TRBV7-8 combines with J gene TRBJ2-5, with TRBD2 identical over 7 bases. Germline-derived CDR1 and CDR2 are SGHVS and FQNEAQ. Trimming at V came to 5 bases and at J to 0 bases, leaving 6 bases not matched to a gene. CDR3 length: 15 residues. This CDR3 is CASSRGRVNQETQYF. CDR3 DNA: TGTGCCAGCAGCCGGGGGAGGGTCAACCAAGAGACCCAGTACTTC.

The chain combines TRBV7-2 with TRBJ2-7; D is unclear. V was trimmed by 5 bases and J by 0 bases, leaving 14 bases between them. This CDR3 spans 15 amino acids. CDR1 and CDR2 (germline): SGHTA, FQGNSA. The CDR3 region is CASSPDLQTSYEQYF. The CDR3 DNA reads TGTGCCAGCAGCCCGGACCTCCAGACCTCCTACGAGCAGTACTTC. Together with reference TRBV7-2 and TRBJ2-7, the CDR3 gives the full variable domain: GAGVSQSPSNKVTEKGKDVELRCDPISGHTALYWYRQSLGQGLEFLIYFQGNSAPDKSGLPSDRFSAERTGGSVSTLTIQRTQQEDSAVYLCASSPDLQTSYEQYFGPGTRLTVT.

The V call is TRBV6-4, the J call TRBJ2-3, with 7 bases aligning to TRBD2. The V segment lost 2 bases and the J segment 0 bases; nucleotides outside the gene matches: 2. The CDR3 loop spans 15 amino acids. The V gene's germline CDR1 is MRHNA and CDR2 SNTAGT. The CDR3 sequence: CASSDSGTSTDTQYF. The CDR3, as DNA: TGTGCCAGCAGTGACAGCGGGACTAGCACAGATACGCAGTATTTT.

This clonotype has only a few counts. CDR3 nucleotides: TGCAGTGCTCCGGGAAGTGATAATTCACCCCTCCACTTT. It translates to CSAPGSDNSPLHF. The chain joins TRBV20-1 to TRBJ1-6, with D hard to call. The CDR3 contains 13 residues. Germline V gene data show CDR1 as DFQATT and CDR2 as SNEGSKA (reference sequence). Trimming took 5 bases from V and 5 from J, leaving 10 bases between them.

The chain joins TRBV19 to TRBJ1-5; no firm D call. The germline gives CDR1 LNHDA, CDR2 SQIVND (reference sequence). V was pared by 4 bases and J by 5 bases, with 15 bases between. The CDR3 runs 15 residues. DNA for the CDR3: TGTGCCAGTAGTACTGAAATTGCTGGGGATCAGCCCCAGCATTTT. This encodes CASSTEIAGDQPQHF.

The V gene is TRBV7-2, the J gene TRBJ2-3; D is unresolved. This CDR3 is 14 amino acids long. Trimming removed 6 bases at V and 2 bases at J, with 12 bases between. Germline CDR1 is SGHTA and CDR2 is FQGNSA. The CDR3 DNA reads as TGTGCCAGCAGTCCGCGACTCGACACAGATACGCAGTATTTT. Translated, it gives CASSPRLDTDTQYF.

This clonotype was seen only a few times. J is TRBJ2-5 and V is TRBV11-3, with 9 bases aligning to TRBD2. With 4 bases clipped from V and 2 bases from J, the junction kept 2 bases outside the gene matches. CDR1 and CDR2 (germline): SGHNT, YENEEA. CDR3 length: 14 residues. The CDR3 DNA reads TGTGCCAGCAGCTCGACTAGCGGACAAGAGACCCAGTACTTC. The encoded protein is CASSSTSGQETQYF. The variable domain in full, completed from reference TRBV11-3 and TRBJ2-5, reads EAGVVQSPRYKIIEKKQPVAFWCNPISGHNTLYWYLQNLGQGPELLIRYENEEAVDDSQLPKDRFSAERLKGVDSTLKIQPAELGDSAVYLCASSSTSGQETQYFGPGTRLLVL.

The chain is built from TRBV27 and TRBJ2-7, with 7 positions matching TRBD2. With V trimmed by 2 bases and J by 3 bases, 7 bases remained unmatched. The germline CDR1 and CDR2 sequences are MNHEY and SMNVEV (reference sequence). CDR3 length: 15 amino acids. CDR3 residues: CASSLGASGDYEQYF. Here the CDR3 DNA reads TGTGCCAGCAGTTTAGGAGCTAGCGGAGACTACGAGCAGTACTTC.

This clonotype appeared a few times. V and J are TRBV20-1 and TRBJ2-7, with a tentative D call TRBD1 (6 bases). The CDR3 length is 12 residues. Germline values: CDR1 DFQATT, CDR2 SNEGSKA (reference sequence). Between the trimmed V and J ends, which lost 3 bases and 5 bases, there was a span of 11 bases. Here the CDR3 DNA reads TGCAGTGCTAGTCGGCAGGGGAACGAGCAGTACTTC. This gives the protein CSASRQGNEQYF.

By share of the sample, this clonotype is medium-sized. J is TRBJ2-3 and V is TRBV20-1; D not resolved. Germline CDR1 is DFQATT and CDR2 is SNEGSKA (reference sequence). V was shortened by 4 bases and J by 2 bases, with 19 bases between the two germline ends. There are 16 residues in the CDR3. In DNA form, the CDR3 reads TGCAGTGCTAACCGACCCCGAGACCAAGCCACAGATACGCAGTATTTT. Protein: CSANRPRDQATDTQYF.